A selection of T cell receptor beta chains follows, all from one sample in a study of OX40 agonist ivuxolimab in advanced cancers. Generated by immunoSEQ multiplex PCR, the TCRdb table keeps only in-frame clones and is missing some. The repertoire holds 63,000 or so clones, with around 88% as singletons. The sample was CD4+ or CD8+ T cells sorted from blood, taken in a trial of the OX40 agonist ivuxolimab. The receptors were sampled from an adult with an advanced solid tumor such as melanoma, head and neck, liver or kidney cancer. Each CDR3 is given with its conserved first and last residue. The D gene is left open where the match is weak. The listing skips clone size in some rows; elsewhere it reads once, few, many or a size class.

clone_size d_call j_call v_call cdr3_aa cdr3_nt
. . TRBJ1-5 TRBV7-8 CASSPSPRGESPQHF TGTGCCAGCAGCCCTAGCCCCCGTGGTGAGTCGCCCCAGCATTTT
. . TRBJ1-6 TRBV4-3 CASSQEGANSPLHF TGCGCCAGCAGCCAAGAGGGGGCGAATTCACCCCTCCACTTT
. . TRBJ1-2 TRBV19 CASSIDRARGYTF TGTGCCAGTAGTATAGACCGGGCGAGGGGCTACACCTTC
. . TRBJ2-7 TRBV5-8 CASRPSGSYEQYF TGTGCCAGCAGGCCGTCTGGCTCCTACGAGCAGTACTTC
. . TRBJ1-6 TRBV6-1 CASSAGPYNSPLHF TGTGCCAGCTCCGCCGGACCCTATAATTCACCCCTCCACTTT
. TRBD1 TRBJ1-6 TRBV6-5 CASSDRADSPLHF TGTGCCAGCAGCGACAGGGCGGATTCACCCCTCCACTTT
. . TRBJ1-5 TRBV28 CGTWTDNQPQHF TGTGGGACGTGGACAGACAATCAGCCCCAGCATTTT
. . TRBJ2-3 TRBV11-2 CASAGAGAFTDTQYF TGTGCCAGCGCCGGGGCGGGGGCCTTCACAGATACGCAGTATTTT
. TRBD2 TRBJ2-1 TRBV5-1 CASSLEASGYNEQFF TGCGCCAGCAGCTTGGAGGCTAGCGGTTACAATGAGCAGTTCTTC
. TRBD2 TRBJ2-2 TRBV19 CASKTSGRGSGGELFF TGTGCCAGTAAAACTAGCGGGAGGGGGTCTGGCGGGGAGCTGTTTTTT
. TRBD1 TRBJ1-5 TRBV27 CASRRTGGSILQPQHF TGTGCCAGCAGGAGGACAGGGGGCTCCATTCTGCAGCCCCAGCATTTT
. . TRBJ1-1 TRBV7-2 CASSFDTEAFF TGTGCCAGCAGCTTTGACACTGAAGCTTTCTTT
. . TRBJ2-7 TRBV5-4 CASSLGALAYEQYF TGTGCCAGCAGCTTGGGAGCGTTGGCCTACGAGCAGTACTTC
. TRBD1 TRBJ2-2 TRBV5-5 CASSFSGGTNTGELFF TGTGCCAGCAGCTTTTCAGGGGGCACGAACACCGGGGAGCTGTTTTTT
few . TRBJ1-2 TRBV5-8 CASSLGANYGYTF TGTGCCAGCAGCTTAGGGGCTAACTATGGCTACACCTTC
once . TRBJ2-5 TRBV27 CASSSSSSETQYF TGTGCCAGCAGTTCATCCTCGTCGGAGACCCAGTACTTC
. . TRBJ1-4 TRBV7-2 CAGQLTGANEKLFF TGTGCCGGACAATTAACGGGGGCTAATGAAAAACTGTTTTTT
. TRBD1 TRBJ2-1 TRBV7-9 CASSLEAGQAAGYNEQFF TGTGCCAGCAGCTTAGAAGCCGGACAGGCCGCGGGTTACAATGAGCAGTTCTTC
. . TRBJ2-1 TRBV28 CASLVVIGSNEQFF TGTGCCAGCTTGGTAGTGATAGGATCCAATGAGCAGTTCTTC
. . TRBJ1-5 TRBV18 CASSERTDQPQHF TGTGCCAGCTCAGAGAGGACAGATCAGCCCCAGCATTTT
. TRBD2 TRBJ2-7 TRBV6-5 CASSSGTSGREQYF TGTGCCAGCAGTTCCGGGACTAGCGGGAGGGAGCAGTACTTC
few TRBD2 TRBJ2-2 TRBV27 CASTHRTSGGRNPYTGELFF TGTGCCAGCACCCACCGGACTAGCGGGGGCCGCAACCCCTACACCGGGGAGCTGTTTTTT
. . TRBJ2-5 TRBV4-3 CASSQNMQETQYF TGCGCCAGCAGCCAAAACATGCAAGAGACCCAGTACTTC
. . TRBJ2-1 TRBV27 CASNLQGATYNEQFF TGTGCCAGCAACCTACAGGGAGCAACCTACAATGAGCAGTTCTTC
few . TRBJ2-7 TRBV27 CASSRGPLTYEQYF TGTGCCAGCTCCCGGGGGCCCCTGACCTACGAGCAGTACTTC
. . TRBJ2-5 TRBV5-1 CASSLGLQGGFGQETQYF TGCGCCAGCAGCTTGGGACTACAGGGTGGGTTCGGGCAAGAGACCCAGTACTTC
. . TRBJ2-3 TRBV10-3 CATLGASGDTQYF TGTGCCACCCTCGGGGCTTCGGGAGATACGCAGTATTTT
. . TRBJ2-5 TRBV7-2 CASSLGGGPGKTQYF TGTGCCAGCAGCTTAGGGGGGGGCCCGGGGAAGACCCAGTACTTC
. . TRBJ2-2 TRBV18 CASSPDPGDVRGGGELFF TGTGCCAGCTCACCTGATCCAGGGGACGTCCGAGGGGGCGGGGAGCTGTTTTTT
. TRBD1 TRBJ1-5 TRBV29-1 CSVVVTGTANQPQHF TGCAGCGTTGTAGTTACCGGGACAGCCAATCAGCCCCAGCATTTT
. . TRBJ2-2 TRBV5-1 CATRGLDTGELFF TGCGCCACCAGAGGGTTGGACACCGGGGAGCTGTTTTTT
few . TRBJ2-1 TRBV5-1 CASSLPPYNEQFF TGCGCCAGCAGCCTACCACCATACAATGAGCAGTTCTTC
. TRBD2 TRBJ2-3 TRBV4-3 CASSPQVAGGPSITDTQYF TGCGCCAGCAGCCCCCAGGTAGCGGGGGGGCCCTCGATTACAGATACGCAGTATTTT
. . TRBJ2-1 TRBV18 CASSPLVASYVEQFF TGTGCCAGCTCACCACTAGTAGCGAGCTACGTTGAGCAGTTCTTC
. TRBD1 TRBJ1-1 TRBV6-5 CASRAGTGGRTEAFF TGTGCCAGCAGAGCCGGGACAGGGGGACGGACTGAAGCTTTCTTT
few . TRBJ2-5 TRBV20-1 CSPRGETQYF TGCAGTCCCCGGGGGGAGACCCAGTACTTC
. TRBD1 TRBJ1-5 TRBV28 CASSLGDRAFTPQHF TGTGCCAGCAGTTTGGGGGACAGGGCGTTTACGCCCCAGCATTTT
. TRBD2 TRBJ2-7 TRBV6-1 CASSPSGSLYEQYF TGTGCCAGCAGTCCTAGCGGGAGTTTATACGAGCAGTACTTC
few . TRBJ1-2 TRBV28 CASRGQADTF TGTGCCAGCCGAGGTCAAGCCGACACCTTC
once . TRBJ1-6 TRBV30 CAWSLSRDKGSPLHF TGTGCCTGGAGTCTCTCGCGAGACAAAGGGTCACCCCTCCACTTT
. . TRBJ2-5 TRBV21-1 CASRLAQKGETQYF TGTGCCAGCCGACTAGCGCAAAAGGGAGAGACCCAGTACTTC
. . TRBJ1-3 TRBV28 CASHGENTIYF TGTGCCTCCCACGGGGAAAACACCATATATTTT
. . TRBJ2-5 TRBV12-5 CASGFAVGETQYF TGTGCTAGTGGTTTTGCAGTAGGTGAGACCCAGTACTTC
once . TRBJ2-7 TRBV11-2 CASSLDEGTGQYF TGTGCCAGCAGCTTAGATGAAGGGACCGGGCAGTACTTC
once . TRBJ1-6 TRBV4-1 CASSQDTGGMYNSPLHF TGCGCCAGCAGCCAAGATACGGGGGGCATGTATAATTCACCCCTCCACTTT
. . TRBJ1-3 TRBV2 CASSVEGPLIGNTIYF TGTGCCAGCAGTGTAGAGGGTCCTTTGATTGGAAACACCATATATTTT
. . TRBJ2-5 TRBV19 CASSIAPRETQYF TGTGCCAGTAGTATCGCCCCCCGGGAGACCCAGTACTTC
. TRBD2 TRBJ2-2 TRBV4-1 CASSQGTSGPGELFF TGCGCCAGCAGCCAAGGGACTAGCGGTCCCGGGGAGCTGTTTTTT
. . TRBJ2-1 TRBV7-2 CASSLRGYNEQFF TGTGCCAGCAGCTTGAGGGGCTACAATGAGCAGTTCTTC
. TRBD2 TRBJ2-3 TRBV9 CASSSSGGSTDTQYF TGTGCCAGCAGCTCTAGCGGGGGCTCCACAGATACGCAGTATTTT
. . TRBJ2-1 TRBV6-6 CASSYSTAYNEQFF TGTGCCAGCAGTTACTCGACAGCCTACAATGAGCAGTTCTTC